This TCR beta chain was sequenced during a study of response to subunit inactivated influenza vaccine listed by TCRdb under 2018. Describing the broader study: The study used deep quantitative T cell receptor repertoire profiling to track responses to a trivalent subunit inactivated influenza vaccine.

The investigation overall reported the following: It was suggested by the authors that each seasonal influenza vaccination may recruit only a limited number of new T cells.

The germline V gene supplies CDR1 SGHTA and CDR2 FQGNSA. V is cut back by 2 bases and J by 10 bases, with 9 bases in the junction unmatched. Including cysteine and phenylalanine, the CDR3 has 14 amino acids. CDR3 DNA is the only sequence kept; it has 42 bases, read in frame from the first base. As concerns this clonotype: It has no known antigen specificity. No much larger clone is present one base from it, and per-base qualities are unavailable.

Preparation of the library involved RT-PCR. Reads for this sample came from an Illumina HiSeq 2500. TCRdb redid the processing of the public reads, applying fastp at Q25 and MiXCR, and retained in-frame beta chains. Rows are combined by CDR3 protein, so each entry shows the most common genes and DNA. The sample table holds 550,000 to 800,000 distinct CDR3 sequences, of which approximately 15% were seen once. The ten largest clonotypes hold 5.5% to 7% of the sample. The sequence links TRBV7-2 to TRBJ1-1; 8 of the junction bases match TRBD1. The sequencing here drew on PBMCs from blood, taken approximately 15 days before vaccination. The receptor's source is a man aged 50 to 60 who received an inactivated influenza vaccine. Donor details come from another sample of the same person, matched by shared clones. For the CDR3, the sequence is CASSLLARQGLAFF. DNA sequence: TGTGCCAGCAGCTTATTGGCGCGACAGGGGTTAGCTTTCTTT.